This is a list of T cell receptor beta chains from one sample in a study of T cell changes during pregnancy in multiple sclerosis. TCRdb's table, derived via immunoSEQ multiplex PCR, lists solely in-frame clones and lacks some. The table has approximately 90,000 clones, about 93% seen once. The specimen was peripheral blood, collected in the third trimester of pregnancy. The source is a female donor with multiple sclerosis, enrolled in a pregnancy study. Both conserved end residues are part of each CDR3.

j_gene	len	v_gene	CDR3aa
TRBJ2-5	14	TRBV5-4	CASSSGAFQETQYF
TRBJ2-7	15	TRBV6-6	CASSSPQGRYYEQYF
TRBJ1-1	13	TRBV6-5	CASREQGFPEAFF
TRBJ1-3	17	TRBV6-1	CASSEAWQGSSGNTIYF
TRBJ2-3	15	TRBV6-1	CASSERGSSTDTQYF
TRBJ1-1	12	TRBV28	CASSLRYTEAFF
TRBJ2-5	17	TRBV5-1	CASSLEGTSGSGETQYF
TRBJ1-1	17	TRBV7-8	CASSSVTGGGGSTEAFF
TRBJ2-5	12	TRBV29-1	CSVVGLGETQYF
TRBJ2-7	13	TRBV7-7	CASSLGGGSEQYF